One sample yielded the 6 T cell receptor beta chains listed below, sequenced in a study of T cell responses to AZD1222 COVID-19 vaccine. Sequencing was performed with immunoSEQ multiplex PCR; in TCRdb, only in-frame clones are kept and a portion is missing. The sample holds about 80,000 clones; around 85% are singletons and the top ten take roughly 3.1%. Material: peripheral blood, obtained 28 days after the second AZD1222 dose. These receptor sequences come from an adult who received the AZD1222 COVID-19 vaccine.

This rearrangement joins TRBV19 to TRBJ1-1, with D possibly being TRBD1 (6 bases). Germline CDR1 is LNHDA and CDR2 is SQIVND (reference sequence). This CDR3 spans 15 amino acids. V was pared by 3 bases and J by 3 bases, with 14 bases between. CDR3 residues: CASSMGTRGDTEAFF. In nucleotides, the CDR3 is TGTGCCAGTAGTATGGGAACCAGGGGAGACACTGAAGCTTTCTTT.

The rearrangement uses TRBV18 and TRBJ2-3; unclear D gene. V was clipped by 3 bases and J by 7 bases, with 5 bases between them. The CDR3 has 11 amino acids. Per germline, CDR1 KGHSH and CDR2 LQKENI. CDR3 in amino acids: CASSPNNTQYF. DNA for the CDR3: TGTGCCAGCTCACCGAACAATACGCAGTATTTT.

The chain is built from TRBV6-5 and TRBJ1-3; D not certain. Trimming shortened V by 4 bases and J by 0 bases, and 7 bases separated the two germline ends. Germline lookup yields CDR1 MNHEY and CDR2 SVGAGI. The CDR3 length is 14 residues. In nucleotides, the CDR3 is TGTGCCAGCAGTTTGCGACTCTCTGGAAACACCATATATTTT. Encoded protein: CASSLRLSGNTIYF.

The chain uses TRBV27 and TRBJ1-5, with a weak D call TRBD1 (6 bases). Germline V gene lookup returns CDR1 MNHEY and CDR2 SMNVEV (reference sequence). Trimming took off 7 bases at V and 4 bases at J, with 11 bases between the two ends. The CDR3 extends over 13 amino acids. CDR3 nucleotide sequence: TGTGCCAGCACCGCGGACAGAAATCAGCCCCAGCATTTT. Residues: CASTADRNQPQHF.

The chain joins TRBV30 to TRBJ1-6; unclear D gene. The CDR3 is made up of 12 amino acids. Germline V gene sequence: CDR1 GTSNPN, CDR2 SVGIG (reference sequence). V gave up 5 bases and J gave up 9 bases, with 11 bases separating them. The CDR3 DNA follows: TGTGCCTGGGGGGAAGCGATTTCACCCCTCCACTTT. Translating it yields CAWGEAISPLHF.

The chain joins TRBV11-2 to TRBJ2-2; weak D call: TRBD1 (5 bases). Trimming removed 2 bases from V and 3 bases from J, with 13 bases in between. The CDR3 is made up of 16 amino acids. Germline CDR1 SGHAT, CDR2 FQNNGV. The CDR3 reads CASSLSGRAYTGELFF. CDR3 DNA: TGTGCCAGCAGCTTAAGTGGCAGGGCTTACACCGGGGAGCTGTTTTTT.